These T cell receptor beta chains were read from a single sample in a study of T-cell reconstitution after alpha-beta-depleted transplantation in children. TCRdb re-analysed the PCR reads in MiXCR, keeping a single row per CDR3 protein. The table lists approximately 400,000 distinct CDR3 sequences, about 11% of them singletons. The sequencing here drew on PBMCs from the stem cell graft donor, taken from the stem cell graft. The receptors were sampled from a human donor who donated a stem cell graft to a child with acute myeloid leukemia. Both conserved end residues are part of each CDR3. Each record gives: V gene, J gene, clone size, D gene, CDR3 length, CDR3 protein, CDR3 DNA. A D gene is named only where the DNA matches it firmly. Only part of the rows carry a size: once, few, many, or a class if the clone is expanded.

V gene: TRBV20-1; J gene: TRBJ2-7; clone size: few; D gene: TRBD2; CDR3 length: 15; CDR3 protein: CSARKAGGAAYEQYF; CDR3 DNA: TGCAGTGCTAGGAAAGCGGGAGGCGCCGCCTACGAGCAGTACTTC
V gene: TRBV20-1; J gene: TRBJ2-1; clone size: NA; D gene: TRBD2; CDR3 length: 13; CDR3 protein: CSAEGLAGGQQFF; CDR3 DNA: TGCAGTGCTGAGGGGCTAGCGGGAGGACAGCAGTTCTTC
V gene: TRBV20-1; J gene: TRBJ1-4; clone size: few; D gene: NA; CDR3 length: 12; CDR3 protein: CSAEYGREKLFF; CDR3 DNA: TGCAGTGCCGAATATGGGCGTGAAAAACTGTTTTTT
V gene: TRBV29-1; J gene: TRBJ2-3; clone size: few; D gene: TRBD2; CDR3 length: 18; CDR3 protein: CSVVPGLAGGPVGDTQYF; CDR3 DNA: TGCAGCGTTGTTCCGGGACTAGCGGGAGGGCCCGTTGGAGATACGCAGTATTTT
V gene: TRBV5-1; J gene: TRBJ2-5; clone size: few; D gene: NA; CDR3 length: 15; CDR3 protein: CASSSTGNLGETQYF; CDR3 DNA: TGCGCCAGCAGCTCAACAGGGAATCTAGGAGAGACCCAGTACTTC
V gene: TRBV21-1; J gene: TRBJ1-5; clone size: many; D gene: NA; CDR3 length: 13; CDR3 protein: CASTGGSNQPQHF; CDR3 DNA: TGTGCCAGCACAGGGGGTTCCAATCAGCCCCAGCATTTT
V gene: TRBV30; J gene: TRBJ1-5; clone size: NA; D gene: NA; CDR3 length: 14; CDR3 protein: CALSLGYSNQPQHF; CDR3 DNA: TGTGCCCTGAGTTTGGGTTATAGCAATCAGCCCCAGCATTTT
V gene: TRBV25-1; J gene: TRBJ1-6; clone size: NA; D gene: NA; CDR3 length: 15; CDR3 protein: CASSWGAPYNSPLHF; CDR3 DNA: TGTGCCAGCAGTTGGGGGGCGCCCTATAATTCACCCCTCCACTTT
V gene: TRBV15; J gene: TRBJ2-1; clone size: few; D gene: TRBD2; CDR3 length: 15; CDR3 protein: CATSKRTSPNNEQFF; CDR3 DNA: TGTGCCACCAGCAAGAGGACTAGCCCAAACAATGAGCAGTTCTTC
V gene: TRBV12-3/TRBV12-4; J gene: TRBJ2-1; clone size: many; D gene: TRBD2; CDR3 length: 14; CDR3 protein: CASKLADSYNEQFF; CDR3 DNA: TGTGCCAGCAAACTAGCGGACTCCTACAATGAGCAGTTCTTC
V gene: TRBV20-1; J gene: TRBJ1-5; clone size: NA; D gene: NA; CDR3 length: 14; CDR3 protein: CSASSRGGNQPQHF; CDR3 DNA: TGCAGTGCTAGCTCCAGGGGAGGCAATCAGCCCCAGCATTTT
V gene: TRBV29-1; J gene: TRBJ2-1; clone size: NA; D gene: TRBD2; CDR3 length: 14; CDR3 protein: CSQTSESSYNEQFF; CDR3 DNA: TGCAGCCAGACTAGCGAGAGCTCCTACAATGAGCAGTTCTTC
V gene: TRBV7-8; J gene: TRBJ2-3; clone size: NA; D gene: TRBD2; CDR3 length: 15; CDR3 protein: CASSLLLAGSDTQYF; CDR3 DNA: TGTGCCAGCAGCTTATTATTAGCGGGATCAGATACGCAGTATTTT
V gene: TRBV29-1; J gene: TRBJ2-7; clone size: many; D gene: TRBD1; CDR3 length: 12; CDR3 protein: CSHTGANYEQYF; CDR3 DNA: TGCAGCCACACAGGGGCGAACTACGAGCAGTACTTC
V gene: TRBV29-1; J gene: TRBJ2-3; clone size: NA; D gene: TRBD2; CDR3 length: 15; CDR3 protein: CSATRLAGGADTQYF; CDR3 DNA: TGCAGCGCGACACGACTAGCGGGGGGTGCAGATACGCAGTATTTT
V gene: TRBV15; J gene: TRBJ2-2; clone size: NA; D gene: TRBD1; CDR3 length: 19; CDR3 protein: CATSRALVWGQGSAGELFF; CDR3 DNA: TGTGCCACCAGCAGAGCGCTTGTATGGGGACAGGGATCAGCCGGGGAGCTGTTTTTT
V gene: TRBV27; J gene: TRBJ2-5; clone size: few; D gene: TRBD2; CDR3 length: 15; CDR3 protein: CASSLIAGAPGTQYF; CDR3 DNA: TGTGCCAGCAGTTTAATAGCGGGGGCCCCCGGGACCCAGTACTTC